This TCR beta chain was identified in a study of T cells of healthy individuals. Germline V gives CDR1 SGHTA, CDR2 FQGTGA. The CDR3 has 15 residues. V was pared by 3 bases and J by 0 bases, with 9 bases between. This clonotype was recorded many times. Via MiXCR, TCRdb re-called the 5' RACE reads, giving one row per CDR3 protein. The sample has fewer than 90,000 distinct CDR3 sequences, around 5.1% seen once. The clonotype comes from a female donor in good health. The chain employs TRBV7-3 and TRBJ2-1; D not resolved. The CDR3 region is CASSLQRSSYNEQFF. CDR3 DNA sequence: TGTGCCAGCAGCTTGCAAAGAAGCTCCTACAATGAGCAGTTCTTC.